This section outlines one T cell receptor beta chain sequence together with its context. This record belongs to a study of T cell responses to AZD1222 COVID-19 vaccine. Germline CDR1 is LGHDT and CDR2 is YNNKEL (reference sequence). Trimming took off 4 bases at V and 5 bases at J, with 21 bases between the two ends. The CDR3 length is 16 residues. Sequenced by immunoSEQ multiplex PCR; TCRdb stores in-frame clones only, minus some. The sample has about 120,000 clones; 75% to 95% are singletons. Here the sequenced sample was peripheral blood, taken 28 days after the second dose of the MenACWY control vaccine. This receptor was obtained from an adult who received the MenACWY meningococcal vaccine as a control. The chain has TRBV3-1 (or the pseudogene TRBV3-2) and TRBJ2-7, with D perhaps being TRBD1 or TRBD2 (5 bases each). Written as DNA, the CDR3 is TGTGCCAGCAGCCCCTCGTTTGGGGGTTCCTTAAACGAGCAGTACTTC. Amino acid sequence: CASSPSFGGSLNEQYF.